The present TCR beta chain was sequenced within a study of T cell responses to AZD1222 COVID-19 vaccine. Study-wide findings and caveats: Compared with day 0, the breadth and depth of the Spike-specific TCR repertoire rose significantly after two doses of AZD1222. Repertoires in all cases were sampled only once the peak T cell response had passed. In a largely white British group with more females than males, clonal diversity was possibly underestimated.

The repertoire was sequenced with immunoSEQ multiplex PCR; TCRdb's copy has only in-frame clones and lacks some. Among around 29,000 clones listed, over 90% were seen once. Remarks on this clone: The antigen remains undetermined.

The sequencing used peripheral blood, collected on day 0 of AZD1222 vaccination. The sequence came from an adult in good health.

The DNA of the CDR3 is TGTGCCAGCAGTTTAGGGGGCGGAAGGTACAATGAGCAGTTCTTC. This translates into CASSLGGGRYNEQFF. The chain is built from TRBV27 and TRBJ2-1, with D possibly matching TRBD1 (6 bases). The CDR3 is 15 residues long. Trimming took 2 bases from V and 4 from J, leaving 12 bases between them. Germline CDR1 MNHEY, CDR2 SMNVEV (reference sequence).